The rows below give T cell receptor beta chains drawn from one sample of a study of blood T cell repertoires in COVID-19. Method: immunoSEQ multiplex PCR; TCRdb's copy keeps in-frame clones and lacks some. The sample yields 120,000 to 150,000 clones, about 85% seen once. The sequencing input was PBMCs or T cells enriched from blood (not recorded which). These receptors originate from a woman in her thirties or forties who had been exposed to COVID-19. Each CDR3 is given with its conserved first and last residue. D genes are given only for firm matches. Clone size is not always given. Where it is, it says once, few, many or a class for expanded clones.

clone_size j_call v_call d_call cdr3_nt cdr3_aa
- TRBJ2-4 TRBV15 TRBD1 TGTGCCACCAGCGAACATGGGGACAGGAAAAACATTCAGTACTTC CATSEHGDRKNIQYF
- TRBJ1-1 TRBV29-1 - TGCAGCGTTCAGGAACAGCCGAACACTGAAGCTTTCTTT CSVQEQPNTEAFF
- TRBJ2-3 TRBV5-1 TRBD2 TGCGCCAGCAGCTTAGGAGCGGGGATAAGCACAGATACGCAGTATTTT CASSLGAGISTDTQYF
- TRBJ1-2 TRBV6-1 - TGTGCCAGCAGTGATCCGGGCAGGGGAAGCTATGGCTACACCTTC CASSDPGRGSYGYTF
- TRBJ1-4 TRBV9 - TGTGCCAGCAGCGGACCGCCAGCCTCGGGGAATGAAAAACTGTTTTTT CASSGPPASGNEKLFF
- TRBJ1-6 TRBV11-2 TRBD1 TGTGCCAGCAGCCCTGGGACAGGTGCACCCCTCCACTTT CASSPGTGAPLHF
once TRBJ2-7 TRBV7-2 TRBD1 TGTGCCAGCAGCCTAATGGACAGGACGGGGCAGTACTTC CASSLMDRTGQYF
- TRBJ1-4 TRBV10-1 - TGCGCCAGCAGTGAAGGGGCGGATGAAAAACTGTTTTTT CASSEGADEKLFF
- TRBJ1-6 TRBV7-9 - TGTGCCAGCAGCTTAGGCTTCGGCGGTAGCGGGCCCCTCCACTTT CASSLGFGGSGPLHF
- TRBJ1-1 TRBV5-1 - TGCGCCAGCAGCTTGGAGCCCAACACTGAAGCTTTCTTT CASSLEPNTEAFF
- TRBJ2-7 TRBV11-2 TRBD2 TGTGCCAGCAGCCCTAGCGGGAGGCCAGGCGAGCAGTACTTC CASSPSGRPGEQYF
- TRBJ2-1 TRBV11-2 TRBD2 TGTGCCAGCAGCTCTCCAACGACGAGCGGGAGCTCCTACAATGAGCAGTTCTTC CASSSPTTSGSSYNEQFF
- TRBJ1-2 TRBV2 - TGTGCCAGCAGTGTCGAGGACACCTATGGCTACACCTTC CASSVEDTYGYTF
- TRBJ1-5 TRBV7-8 - TGTGCCAGCAGCTTAGAAGCAGGGGTCAATCAGCCCCAGCATTTT CASSLEAGVNQPQHF
once TRBJ2-7 TRBV18 TRBD2 TGTGCCAGCTCACCAACTAGCGGGAGCACCGACGAGCAGTACTTC CASSPTSGSTDEQYF
- TRBJ2-3 TRBV9 TRBD2 TGTGCCAGCAGCGAGCCCCCCCGGGGGGGAGGAGATACGCAGTATTTT CASSEPPRGGGDTQYF
- TRBJ1-3 TRBV7-9 TRBD1 TGTGCCAGCACCGCGGACAGGTGGGGAGGAAACACCATATATTTT CASTADRWGGNTIYF
- TRBJ1-6 TRBV5-6 - TGTGCCAGCAGCCCAACTCGGGGAGGTAATTCACCCCTCCACTTT CASSPTRGGNSPLHF
- TRBJ2-1 TRBV15 TRBD1 TGTGCCACCAGCAGAGAACAGGGGGTTGCCTACAATGAGCAGTTCTTC CATSREQGVAYNEQFF
- TRBJ1-3 TRBV9 - TGTGCCAGCAGCGACCGGCCGGGCTCTGGAAACACCATATATTTT CASSDRPGSGNTIYF
- TRBJ2-3 TRBV10-2 TRBD2 TGCGCCAGCAGTGAGGCGGGAGGCACAGATACGCAGTATTTT CASSEAGGTDTQYF
- TRBJ1-6 TRBV28 - TGTGCCAGCAGCCCGGCAGGCGGGTATTCACCCCTCCACTTT CASSPAGGYSPLHF
- TRBJ2-5 TRBV14 - TGTGCCAGCAGCCAAGGGAGCGGCGCAACCCAAGAGACCCAGTACTTC CASSQGSGATQETQYF
- TRBJ1-1 TRBV7-2 TRBD1 TGTGCCAGCAGATCCCGGACAGGTGGGAACACTGAAGCTTTCTTT CASRSRTGGNTEAFF
- TRBJ1-4 TRBV19 - TGTGCCAGTAGTACCGTCACTGCAACTAATGAAAAACTGTTTTTT CASSTVTATNEKLFF
- TRBJ2-1 TRBV3-1/TRBV3-2 - TGTGCCAGCAGCCAAGGAAGCGGTATCGCTCCCCCTCTCAATGAGCAGTTCTTC CASSQGSGIAPPLNEQFF
once TRBJ1-4 TRBV5-1 TRBD1 TGCGCCAGCAGCTTCTTAGGGACAGGCAGTTCCGAAAAACTGTTTTTT CASSFLGTGSSEKLFF
few TRBJ1-1 TRBV20-1 TRBD1 TGCAGTGCTAGTGGGACAGGGGACACTGAAGCTTTCTTT CSASGTGDTEAFF
few TRBJ2-2 TRBV9 - TGTGCCAGCAGCGTACTAGGATCCGGGGAGCTGTTTTTT CASSVLGSGELFF
- TRBJ1-5 TRBV5-1 - TGCGCCAGCAGTCCTGGGGAGACTAGCAATCAGCCCCAGCATTTT CASSPGETSNQPQHF
- TRBJ2-5 TRBV18 - TGTGCCAGCTCACCAGCGGGCTACCAAGAGACCCAGTACTTC CASSPAGYQETQYF
- TRBJ1-2 TRBV6-2/TRBV6-3 - TGTGCCAGCAGTTACGGTCACAAGTACTATGGCTACACCTTC CASSYGHKYYGYTF
few TRBJ1-1 TRBV5-5 TRBD1 TGTGCCAGCAGCTTGGCTGGGGGGCCAGGGGGAGCTTTCTTT CASSLAGGPGGAFF
- TRBJ1-3 TRBV7-2 - TGTGCCAGCAGCACGCTGACAGGAGCAGGAAACACCATATATTTT CASSTLTGAGNTIYF
- TRBJ1-5 TRBV7-9 TRBD1 TGTGCCAGCAGCTTCCAAGGACAGGGGCATAGCAATCAGCCCCAGCATTTT CASSFQGQGHSNQPQHF
- TRBJ2-7 TRBV5-3 - TGTGCCAGATTCGTTGGACAAAGCTTAGAACGGTCCTACGAGCAGTACTTC CARFVGQSLERSYEQYF
- TRBJ2-5 TRBV28 - TGTGCCAGCAGTTCTCGTTCCTACCAAGAGACCCAGTACTTC CASSSRSYQETQYF
once TRBJ2-2 TRBV7-3 - TGTGCCAGCAGCCCCCAATTCGGGGAGCTGTTTTTT CASSPQFGELFF
- TRBJ1-2 TRBV6-5 - TGTGCCCGCCACACAAACTATGGCTACACCTTC CARHTNYGYTF
- TRBJ2-5 TRBV7-6 TRBD1 TGTGCCAGCAGCTCGGGACAGTCCCAAGAGACCCAGTACTTC CASSSGQSQETQYF
once TRBJ1-5 TRBV28 - TGTGCCAGCACTCTGGGGGGAGGGAATCAGCCCCAGCATTTT CASTLGGGNQPQHF
- TRBJ2-3 TRBV7-3 TRBD2 TGTGCCAGCAGCACTCTAGCGGGGGGCACAGATACGCAGTATTTT CASSTLAGGTDTQYF
- TRBJ1-1 TRBV18 - TGTGCCAGCTCACCGGGAGAAAGGGGGACTGAAGCTTTCTTT CASSPGERGTEAFF
- TRBJ2-2 TRBV11-2 TRBD2 TGTGCCAGCAGCTTAGCCAGACTAGCGGGATTTGGGGAGCTGTTTTTT CASSLARLAGFGELFF
- TRBJ1-1 TRBV11-2 - TGTGCCAGCGCGCGGGGGGCTGAAGCTTTCTTT CASARGAEAFF
- TRBJ1-2 TRBV19 TRBD1 TGTGCCAGTAGGGTGGTAAGGGACAGGGGAGGCTACACCTTC CASRVVRDRGGYTF
few TRBJ1-5 TRBV6-2/TRBV6-3 - TGTGCCAGCAGTTATGGGAGGGCTGGTCAGCCCCAGCATTTT CASSYGRAGQPQHF
- TRBJ2-1 TRBV7-3 TRBD2 TGTGCCAGCAGCTTACTAGCGGGGGTAGACAATGAGCAGTTCTTC CASSLLAGVDNEQFF
- TRBJ1-5 TRBV12-5 TRBD1 TGTGCTAGTGTCCCACCAGGGGGTCAGCCCCAGCATTTT CASVPPGGQPQHF
- TRBJ2-7 TRBV10-3 - TGTGCCGTCGCGGAGGCTCAGGATTACGAGCAGTACTTC CAVAEAQDYEQYF
- TRBJ1-5 TRBV18 - TGTGCCAGCTCACCGACAGGTCGCAGTAGCAATCAGCCCCAGCATTTT CASSPTGRSSNQPQHF
- TRBJ2-7 TRBV13 - TGTGCCAGCTCAGGGGTGGGCTACGAGCAGTACTTC CASSGVGYEQYF
- TRBJ1-3 TRBV28 TRBD1 TGTGCCAGCAGTGGGGACAGGTACTCTGGAAACACCATATATTTT CASSGDRYSGNTIYF
- TRBJ1-2 TRBV12-3/TRBV12-4 - TGTGCCAGCAGCCTCGGTCAGGGGCCACGGTACACCTTC CASSLGQGPRYTF
- TRBJ1-2 TRBV27 - TGTGCCAGCAGTTTACAACAGGGCACACGCTATGGCTACACCTTC CASSLQQGTRYGYTF
- TRBJ2-3 TRBV6-5 TRBD2 TGTGCCAGCAGTTCCCTACTAGCGGAGAGCACAGATACGCAGTATTTT CASSSLLAESTDTQYF
- TRBJ1-1 TRBV29-1 - TGCAGCGTTGAAGGTTTTCGGGTCGTGAACACTGAAGCTTTCTTT CSVEGFRVVNTEAFF